These T cell receptor beta chains were read from a single sample in a study of blood T cell repertoires in COVID-19. Data came from immunoSEQ multiplex PCR; TCRdb stores just in-frame clones and leaves some out. Here the sample spans about 100,000 clones, 90% to 95% being singletons. The source material was peripheral blood. The receptor source for this set is a man in his 60s with acute or convalescent COVID-19. Both conserved end residues are part of each CDR3. Each record gives: CDR3 protein, CDR3 DNA, J gene, D gene, clone size, V gene. D genes are given only for firm matches. Clone size, where shown, is once, few, many, or a class for clones that have expanded.

cdr3_aa: CASTRTGFNEQFF; cdr3_nt: TGTGCCAGCACACGGACAGGTTTCAATGAGCAGTTCTTC; j_call: TRBJ2-1; d_call: TRBD1; clone_size: .; v_call: TRBV5-6
cdr3_aa: CASSQVLAVYNEQFF; cdr3_nt: TGTGCCAGCAGCCAAGTTCTAGCGGTGTACAATGAGCAGTTCTTC; j_call: TRBJ2-1; d_call: TRBD2; clone_size: .; v_call: TRBV4-2
cdr3_aa: CASSLAGGLSGNTIYF; cdr3_nt: TGCGCCAGCAGCTTGGCCGGGGGGCTCTCTGGAAACACCATATATTTT; j_call: TRBJ1-3; d_call: .; clone_size: .; v_call: TRBV5-1
cdr3_aa: CASSLSGNRGYEQYF; cdr3_nt: TGCGCCAGCAGCTTATCCGGCAACCGGGGCTACGAGCAGTACTTC; j_call: TRBJ2-7; d_call: .; clone_size: .; v_call: TRBV5-1
cdr3_aa: CASSYGLARTGELFF; cdr3_nt: TGTGCCAGCAGTTACGGGCTAGCGCGCACCGGGGAGCTGTTTTTT; j_call: TRBJ2-2; d_call: .; clone_size: .; v_call: TRBV6-5
cdr3_aa: CASSSRLAEMTYNEQFF; cdr3_nt: TGCGCCAGCAGCTCTCGGTTAGCGGAGATGACTTACAATGAGCAGTTCTTC; j_call: TRBJ2-1; d_call: .; clone_size: few; v_call: TRBV5-1
cdr3_aa: CASSLQGNTEAFF; cdr3_nt: TGTGCCAGCAGCCTACAGGGGAACACTGAAGCTTTCTTT; j_call: TRBJ1-1; d_call: .; clone_size: .; v_call: TRBV5-6
cdr3_aa: CASTPSGRESTDTQYF; cdr3_nt: TGTGCCAGCACTCCTAGCGGGAGGGAAAGCACAGATACGCAGTATTTT; j_call: TRBJ2-3; d_call: TRBD2; clone_size: .; v_call: TRBV5-4
cdr3_aa: CASWTGGDGYTF; cdr3_nt: TGTGCCAGCTGGACAGGGGGGGATGGCTACACCTTC; j_call: TRBJ1-2; d_call: TRBD1; clone_size: .; v_call: TRBV2
cdr3_aa: CASSQGGQRGKNIQYF; cdr3_nt: TGTGCCAGCAGCCAAGGGGGCCAGCGGGGCAAAAACATTCAGTACTTC; j_call: TRBJ2-4; d_call: TRBD2; clone_size: .; v_call: TRBV4-2
cdr3_aa: CASSFFTRGQFF; cdr3_nt: TGTGCCAGCAGTTTCTTTACGCGAGGGCAGTTCTTC; j_call: TRBJ2-1; d_call: .; clone_size: .; v_call: TRBV28
cdr3_aa: CASSLASSGLYGYTF; cdr3_nt: TGTGCCAGCAGCTTGGCCAGCTCGGGACTCTATGGCTACACCTTC; j_call: TRBJ1-2; d_call: .; clone_size: .; v_call: TRBV5-6
cdr3_aa: CASTRFGGTSGRRASTYEQYF; cdr3_nt: TGTGCCAGCACCAGATTCGGTGGGACTAGCGGGAGAAGGGCCTCTACCTACGAGCAGTACTTC; j_call: TRBJ2-7; d_call: TRBD2; clone_size: .; v_call: TRBV2
cdr3_aa: CASSYGVGREDTF; cdr3_nt: TGTGCCAGCAGTTACGGTGTCGGGCGGGAAGACACCTTC; j_call: TRBJ1-2; d_call: .; clone_size: .; v_call: TRBV6-5
cdr3_aa: CASRRFPQETQYF; cdr3_nt: TGCGCCAGCAGGAGGTTCCCCCAAGAGACCCAGTACTTC; j_call: TRBJ2-5; d_call: .; clone_size: .; v_call: TRBV5-1
cdr3_aa: CASSLVGVSRSSYEQYF; cdr3_nt: TGTGCCAGCAGTCTCGTCGGGGTGTCCCGGAGCTCCTACGAGCAGTACTTC; j_call: TRBJ2-7; d_call: .; clone_size: .; v_call: TRBV6-2/TRBV6-3
cdr3_aa: CASSLGTGVIRRTEAFF; cdr3_nt: TGTGCCAGCAGTCTGGGGACAGGGGTCATTCGTAGGACTGAAGCTTTCTTT; j_call: TRBJ1-1; d_call: TRBD1; clone_size: .; v_call: TRBV6-6